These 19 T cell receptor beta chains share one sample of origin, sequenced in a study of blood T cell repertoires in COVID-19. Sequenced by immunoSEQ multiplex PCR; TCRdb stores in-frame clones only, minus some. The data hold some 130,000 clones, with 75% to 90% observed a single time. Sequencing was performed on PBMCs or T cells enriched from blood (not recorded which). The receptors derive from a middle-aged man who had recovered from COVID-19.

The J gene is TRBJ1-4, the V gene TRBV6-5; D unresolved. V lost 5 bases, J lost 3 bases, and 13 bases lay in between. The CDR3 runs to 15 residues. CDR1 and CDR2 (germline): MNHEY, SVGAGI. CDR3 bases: TGTGCCAGCAGTCGTCACAGTTTACCTAATGAAAAACTGTTTTTT. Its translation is CASSRHSLPNEKLFF.

CDR3 loop: CASRGDRGLNEQYF. In DNA form, the CDR3 reads TGTGCCAGCAGGGGGGACAGGGGGCTAAACGAGCAGTACTTC. J is TRBJ2-7 and V is TRBV6-5; 12 bases agree with TRBD1. The CDR3 loop spans 14 amino acids. After removal of 6 bases from V and 5 bases from J, the junction contained 5 bases not matched to a gene. The germline CDR1 and CDR2 sequences are MNHEY and SVGAGI.

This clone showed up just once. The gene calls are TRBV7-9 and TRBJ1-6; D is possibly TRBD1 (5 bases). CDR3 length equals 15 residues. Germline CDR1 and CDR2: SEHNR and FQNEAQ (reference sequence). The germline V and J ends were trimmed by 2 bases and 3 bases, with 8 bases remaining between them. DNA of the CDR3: TGTGCCAGCAGCTTATGGCAGGGCTATAATTCACCCCTCCACTTT. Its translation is CASSLWQGYNSPLHF. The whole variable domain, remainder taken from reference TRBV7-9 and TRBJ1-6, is DTGVSQNPRHKITKRGQNVTFRCDPISEHNRLYWYRQTLGQGPEFLTYFQNEAQLEKSRLLSDRFSAERPKGSFSTLEIQRTEQGDSAMYLCASSLWQGYNSPLHFGNGTRLTVT.

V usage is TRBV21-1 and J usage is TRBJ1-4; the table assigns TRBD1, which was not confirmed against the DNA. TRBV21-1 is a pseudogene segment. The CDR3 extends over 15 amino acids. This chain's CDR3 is CASSKDRGPDEKLFF. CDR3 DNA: TGTGCCAGCAGCAAAGACAGGGGGCCGGATGAAAAACTGTTTTTT.

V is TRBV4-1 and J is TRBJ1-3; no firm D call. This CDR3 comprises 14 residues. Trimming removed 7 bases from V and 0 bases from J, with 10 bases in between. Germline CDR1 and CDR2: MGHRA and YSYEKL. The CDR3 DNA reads TGCGCCAGCACCCTCCGGGACTCTGGAAACACCATATATTTT. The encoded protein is CASTLRDSGNTIYF.

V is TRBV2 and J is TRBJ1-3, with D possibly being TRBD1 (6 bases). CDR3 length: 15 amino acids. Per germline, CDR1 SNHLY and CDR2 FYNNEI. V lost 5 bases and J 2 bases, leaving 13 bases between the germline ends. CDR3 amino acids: CASSWQGLPGNTIYF. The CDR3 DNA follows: TGTGCCAGCAGTTGGCAGGGGCTCCCTGGAAACACCATATATTTT.

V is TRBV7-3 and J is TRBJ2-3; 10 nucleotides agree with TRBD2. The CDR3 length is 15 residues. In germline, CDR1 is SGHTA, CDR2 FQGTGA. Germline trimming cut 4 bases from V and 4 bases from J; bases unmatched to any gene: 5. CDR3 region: CASSSSGRAADTQYF. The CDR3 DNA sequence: TGTGCCAGCAGCTCCAGCGGGAGGGCCGCAGATACGCAGTATTTT.

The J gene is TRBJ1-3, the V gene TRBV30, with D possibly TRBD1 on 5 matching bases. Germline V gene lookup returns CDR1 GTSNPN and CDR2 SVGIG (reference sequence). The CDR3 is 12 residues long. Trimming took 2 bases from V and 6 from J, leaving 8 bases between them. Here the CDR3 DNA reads TGTGCCTGGAGTCCGGGGGAAAACACCATATATTTT. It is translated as CAWSPGENTIYF.

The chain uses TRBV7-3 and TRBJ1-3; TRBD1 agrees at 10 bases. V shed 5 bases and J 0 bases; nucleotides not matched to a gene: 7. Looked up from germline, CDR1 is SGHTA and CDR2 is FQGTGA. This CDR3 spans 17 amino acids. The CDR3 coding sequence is TGTGCCAGCAGCCCTATGGGGACAGGGGCCTCTGGAAACACCATATATTTT. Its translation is CASSPMGTGASGNTIYF.

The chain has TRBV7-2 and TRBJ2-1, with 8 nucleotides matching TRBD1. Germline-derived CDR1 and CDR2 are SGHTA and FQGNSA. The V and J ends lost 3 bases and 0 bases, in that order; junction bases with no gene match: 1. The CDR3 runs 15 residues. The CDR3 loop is CASSLDRDSYNEQFF. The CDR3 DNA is TGTGCCAGCAGCTTGGACAGGGACTCCTACAATGAGCAGTTCTTC. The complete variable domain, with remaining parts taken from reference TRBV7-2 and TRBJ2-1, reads GAGVSQSPSNKVTEKGKDVELRCDPISGHTALYWYRQSLGQGLEFLIYFQGNSAPDKSGLPSDRFSAERTGGSVSTLTIQRTQQEDSAVYLCASSLDRDSYNEQFFGPGTRLTVL.

DNA of the CDR3: TGTGCCAGCAGTGAAGGCCTCGGGACAGGGGTCGACGAGCAGTACGTC. The encoded protein is CASSEGLGTGVDEQYV. J is TRBJ2-7 and V is TRBV2; 10 positions agree with TRBD1. Germline values: CDR1 SNHLY, CDR2 FYNNEI. This CDR3 contains 16 residues. After removal of 1 base from V and 5 bases from J, the junction contained 8 bases not matched to a gene.

CDR3 protein: CASSPRQGHTEAFF. Written as DNA, the CDR3 is TGCGCCAGCAGCCCCCGACAGGGACACACTGAAGCTTTCTTT. The chain couples TRBV4-3 to TRBJ1-1; 7 bases match TRBD1. CDR3 length: 14 amino acids. Germline V gives CDR1 LGHNA, CDR2 YSLEER. Unmatched junction bases numbered 5, after V lost 4 bases and J lost 3 bases.

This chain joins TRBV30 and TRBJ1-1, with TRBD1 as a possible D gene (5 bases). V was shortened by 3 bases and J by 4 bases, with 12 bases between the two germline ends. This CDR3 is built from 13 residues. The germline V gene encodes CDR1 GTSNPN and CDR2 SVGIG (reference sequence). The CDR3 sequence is CAWRRDGGTEAFF. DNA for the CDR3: TGTGCCTGGAGAAGGGACGGGGGCACTGAAGCTTTCTTT.

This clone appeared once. The CDR3 DNA reads as TGTGCCAGCCGGAGAGCGCTTGGCACAGATACGCAGTATTTT. This gives the protein CASRRALGTDTQYF. The chain has TRBV6-5 and TRBJ2-3; D remains ambiguous. Germline V gives CDR1 MNHEY, CDR2 SVGAGI. The V gene lost 8 bases and the J gene lost 1 base, with 13 bases spanning the gap. The CDR3 extends over 14 amino acids.

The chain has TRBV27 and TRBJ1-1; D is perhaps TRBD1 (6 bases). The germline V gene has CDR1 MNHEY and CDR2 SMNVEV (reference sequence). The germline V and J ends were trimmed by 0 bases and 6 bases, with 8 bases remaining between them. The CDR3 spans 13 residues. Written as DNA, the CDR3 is TGTGCCAGCAGTTTATCCGAGGGGGCTGAAGCTTTCTTT. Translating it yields CASSLSEGAEAFF.

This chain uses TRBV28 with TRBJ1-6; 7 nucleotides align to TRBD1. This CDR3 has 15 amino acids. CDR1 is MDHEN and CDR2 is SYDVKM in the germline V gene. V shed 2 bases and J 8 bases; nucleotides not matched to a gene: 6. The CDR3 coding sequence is TGTGCCAGCAGTTTACCCCCGGGACAGTATTCACCCCTCCACTTT. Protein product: CASSLPPGQYSPLHF.

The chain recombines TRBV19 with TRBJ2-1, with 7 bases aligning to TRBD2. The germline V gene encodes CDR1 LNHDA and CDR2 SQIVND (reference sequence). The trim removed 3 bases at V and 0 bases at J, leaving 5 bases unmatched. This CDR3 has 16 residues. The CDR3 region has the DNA TGTGCCAGTAGTATGTTCGGGACTAACTCCTACAATGAGCAGTTCTTC. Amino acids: CASSMFGTNSYNEQFF. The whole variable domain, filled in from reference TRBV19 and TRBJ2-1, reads DGGITQSPKYLFRKEGQNVTLSCEQNLNHDAMYWYRQDPGQGLRLIYYSQIVNDFQKGDIAEGYSVSREKKESFPLTVTSAQKNPTAFYLCASSMFGTNSYNEQFFGPGTRLTVL.

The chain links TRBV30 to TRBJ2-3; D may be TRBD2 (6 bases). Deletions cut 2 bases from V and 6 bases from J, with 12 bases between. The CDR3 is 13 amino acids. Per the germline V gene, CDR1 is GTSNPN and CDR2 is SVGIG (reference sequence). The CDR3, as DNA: TGTGCCTGGAGTCTTGGGAGCGGGGATACGCAGTATTTT. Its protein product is CAWSLGSGDTQYF.

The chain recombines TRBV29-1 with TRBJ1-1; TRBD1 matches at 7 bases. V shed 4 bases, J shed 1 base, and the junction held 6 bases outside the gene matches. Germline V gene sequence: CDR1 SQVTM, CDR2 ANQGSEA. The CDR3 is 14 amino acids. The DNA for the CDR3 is TGCAGCGTTGCTTTAGGGACAGCGAACACTGAAGCTTTCTTT. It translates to CSVALGTANTEAFF.